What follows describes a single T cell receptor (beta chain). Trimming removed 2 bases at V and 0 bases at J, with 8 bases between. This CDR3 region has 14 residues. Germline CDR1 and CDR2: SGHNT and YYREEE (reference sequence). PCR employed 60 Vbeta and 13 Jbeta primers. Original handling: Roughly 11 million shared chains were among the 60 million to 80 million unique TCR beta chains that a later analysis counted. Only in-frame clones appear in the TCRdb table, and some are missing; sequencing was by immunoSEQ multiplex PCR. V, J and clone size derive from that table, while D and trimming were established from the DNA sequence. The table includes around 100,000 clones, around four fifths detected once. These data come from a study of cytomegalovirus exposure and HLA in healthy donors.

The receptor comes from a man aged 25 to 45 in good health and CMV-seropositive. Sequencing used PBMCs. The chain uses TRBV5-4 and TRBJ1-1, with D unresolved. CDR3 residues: CASSFGEMNTEAFF. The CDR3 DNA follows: TGTGCCAGCAGCTTCGGAGAAATGAACACTGAAGCTTTCTTT.